This T cell receptor beta chain is from a study of blood T cell repertoires in COVID-19 (dated by TCRdb to about 2020). Broadly, across the study: Samples from collaborators originated in the United States, Italy and Spain and spanned both the acute and convalescent phases of COVID-19. A freely available public database, intended as a resource for researchers studying the immune response to SARS-CoV-2, is where the repertoires were released. Subjects who had been exposed to COVID-19, were actively infected with it, or had recovered from it provided the deeply sampled blood TCRbeta repertoires that made up the dataset. The samples were drawn from two sources: the first 160 participants of the ongoing ImmuneRACE study, and over 950 subjects contributed by 6 global collaborators. The sample metadata nearly always contained a de-identified subject ID, COVID-19 status, age in years and sex. The prospective study material was composed of cDNA or gDNA derived from T cells, B-cell-depleted T cells, or PBMCs. HLA class I and class II types, where available, came from metadata supplied by the sample provider rather than from assay-based typing. The paper's findings and limits, for the study overall: Clinical and demographic metadata were provided uncurated, with the amount varying by source and participant.

TCRbeta CDR3 regions were amplified from genomic DNA by means of the immunoSEQ Assay, a bias-controlled multiplex PCR. On the study's bioinformatics: Nucleated cell counts per sample were estimated from amplification of reference gene primers within the assay. To quantify the absolute abundance of each unique TCRbeta CDR3 rearrangement, sequence reads were collapsed and filtered. For each sample, productive Simpson clonality was calculated as the square root of Simpson's diversity index across productive rearrangements. In TCRdb, the immuneACCESS table is reduced to in-frame sequences with V and J assigned. These tables do not hold every clone; where another copy was compared, an unresolved V gene accounts for under half, and the others remain unexplained. V, J and clone size are taken as reported in that table, and D and trimming were inferred from the DNA itself. This sample is represented by about 260,000 clones; over 75% of them were singletons. The top ten clonotypes cover around 0.7% of the sample.

Of note for this clone: Its antigen has not been determined. No much larger clone exists at a distance of one base, and base qualities are not known.

Collaborating institutions collected whole blood in K2EDTA tubes following their own protocols. Collaborator samples were shipped for TCRbeta analysis as frozen whole blood, isolated PBMCs, or DNA extracted from either sample type. V is trimmed back by 5 bases and J by 0 bases, and the junction contains 7 bases that no gene match accounts for. Inclusive of the bounding cysteine and phenylalanine, the CDR3 is 16 residues long. This entry keeps only the CDR3 DNA: 48 bases, framed from base 1. Sequences MDHEN (CDR1) and SYDVKM (CDR2) are obtained from the germline V gene. The specimen sequenced was peripheral blood. The source is a human donor in a cohort sampled during active COVID-19. The V and J genes are TRBV28 and TRBJ1-5; 7 bases in the junction line up with TRBD1. The sequenced DNA is TGTGCCAGCAGTCCCGGGACAGCATATAGCAATCAGCCCCAGCATTTT. It specifies CASSPGTAYSNQPQHF.